This T cell receptor beta chain stems from a study of response to subunit inactivated influenza vaccine. TCRdb fed the RT-PCR reads into MiXCR, producing one record per CDR3 protein. The sample yields about 520,000 distinct CDR3 sequences, about 10% seen once. As for this clonotype: What it binds is unknown.

Whole-study results and caveats: Seasonal influenza vaccination, on each occasion, was suggested by the authors to recruit few new T cells.

The CDR3 is made up of 15 amino acids. CDR1 and CDR2 from the germline V gene are SGDLS and YYNGEE. Trimming took 5 bases from V and 1 from J, leaving 14 bases between them. The sequencing here drew on PBMCs from blood, taken 45 days after vaccination. The sequence was collected from a man aged 50-59 years who received an inactivated influenza vaccine. The chain couples TRBV9 to TRBJ2-3; no clear D gene. The CDR3 nucleotides are TGTGCCAGCAGTCCCACCCCCGGGCGCACAGATACGCAGTATTTT. Amino acids: CASSPTPGRTDTQYF.